One and the same sample provided the 9 T cell receptor beta chains below, sequenced in a study of blood T cell repertoires in COVID-19. Clones were sequenced by immunoSEQ multiplex PCR, and TCRdb holds only the in-frame ones, with some missing. The sample lists under 300,000 clones, 70% to 85% occurring once. Sample: peripheral blood. These receptors all stem from a man aged 40-49 years who had recovered from COVID-19.

J is TRBJ2-7 and V is TRBV29-1; TRBD1 agrees at 7 bases. Germline CDR1 is SQVTM and CDR2 is ANQGSEA. The CDR3 sequence is 14 residues long. Germline trimming cut 0 bases from V and 1 base from J; bases unmatched to any gene: 3. CDR3 bases: TGCAGCGTTGAAGATGAGACAGGGTCCTACGAGCAGTACTTC. Protein sequence: CSVEDETGSYEQYF.

The rearrangement uses TRBV13 and TRBJ2-3, with a possible D match to TRBD2 (5 bases). The germline V gene has CDR1 PRHDT and CDR2 FYEKMQ (reference sequence). CDR3 length equals 16 residues. The ends were cut back, 0 bases at V and 6 bases at J, with 16 bases in the middle. The CDR3, as DNA: TGTGCCAGCAGCTTAGGTTCCGGCGGGTCGCAGGATACGCAGTATTTT. The encoded protein is CASSLGSGGSQDTQYF.

The chain is built from TRBV28 and TRBJ2-4; TRBD2 agrees at 7 bases. The CDR3 spans 13 residues. J lost 3 bases, V lost 8 bases, and 4 bases had no gene match. CDR1 MDHEN and CDR2 SYDVKM come from the germline V gene. CDR3 region: CASGGVVKNIQYF. Here the CDR3 DNA reads TGTGCCAGCGGGGGGGTAGTCAAAAACATTCAGTACTTC.

The CDR3 DNA is TGTGCCACCTCCAGGTCGGTGGGTAACTATGGCTACACCTTC. Amino acids: CATSRSVGNYGYTF. This rearrangement joins TRBV15 to TRBJ1-2; D uncertain. This CDR3 is built from 14 residues. Trimming left V 8 bases short and J 1 base short, with 14 bases between. Germline V CDR1 and CDR2: LNHNV, YYDKDF (reference sequence).

V usage is TRBV5-1 and J usage is TRBJ2-3; 9 nucleotides line up with TRBD2. This CDR3 has 16 residues. Losses at the gene ends were 4 bases for V and 6 bases for J; bases not matched to a gene: 12. Germline V gives CDR1 SGHRS, CDR2 YFSETQ. CDR3 coding DNA: TGCGCCAGCAGCCCCAACGCGGGGAGCGGGGGGGATACGCAGTATTTT. It encodes CASSPNAGSGGDTQYF.

Comment on this clone: The same CDR3 arises from other DNA sequences in this sample as well. V gene TRBV5-4 combines with J gene TRBJ2-7; 7 bases fit TRBD1. V gave up 4 bases and J gave up 4 bases; unmatched junction bases: 5. The V gene's germline CDR1 is SGHNT and CDR2 YYREEE (reference sequence). The CDR3 contains 13 residues. The CDR3 DNA reads TGTGCCAGCAGCAGGGACAGAGGATACGAGCAGTACTTC. As protein: CASSRDRGYEQYF.

The genes are TRBV6-2 or TRBV6-3 and TRBJ2-2; tentative D call: TRBD2 (5 bases). This CDR3 region has 16 residues. Germline CDR1 and CDR2: MNHEY and SVGEGT. The germline V and J ends were trimmed by 6 bases and 2 bases, with 16 bases remaining between them. The CDR3 spells CASSRALSGNTGELFF. CDR3 nucleotide sequence: TGTGCCAGCAGCCGAGCTCTCAGCGGAAACACCGGGGAGCTGTTTTTT.

The chain links TRBV6-6 to TRBJ1-1; the D is unclear. Germline V gene lookup returns CDR1 MNHNY and CDR2 SVGAGI (reference sequence). Trimming shortened V by 4 bases and J by 5 bases, and 14 bases separated the two germline ends. This CDR3 is 14 amino acids long. In DNA, the CDR3 is TGTGCCAGCAGTTCCCCTGGACTTGGAACTGAAGCTTTCTTT. It yields the protein CASSSPGLGTEAFF.

The rearrangement links TRBV6-1 to TRBJ2-5; D is possibly TRBD1 (6 bases). Trimming stripped 3 bases from V and 2 bases from J, with 13 bases between. Germline V gene lookup returns CDR1 MNHNS and CDR2 SASEGT. This CDR3 is 15 amino acids long. The CDR3 is CASSEASGQQETQYF. The CDR3 region has the DNA TGTGCCAGCAGTGAGGCCTCGGGACAACAAGAGACCCAGTACTTC.